The present T cell receptor beta chain was sequenced within a study of circulating and synovial CD4+ cells in juvenile arthritis. TCRdb's copy holds only in-frame clones and misses some; the assay was immunoSEQ multiplex PCR. The repertoire includes 30,000 to 40,000 clones, over 95% of them detected once, and 0.15% to 0.2% sits in the top ten. The J segment lost 6 bases and the V segment lost 3 bases, leaving 16 bases of the junction unmatched. Germline V gives CDR1 LNHDA, CDR2 SQIVND (reference sequence). CDR3 size: 19 residues. The sequenced sample consisted of CD4+ T cells from blood. The clonotype comes from a human donor with juvenile idiopathic arthritis. The gene calls are TRBV19 and TRBJ1-6, with 8 bases identical to TRBD1. CDR3 coding DNA: TGTGCCAGTAGTATTCGGTTCTTAGGTAGCGACAGGGGTAATTCACCCCTCCACTTT. Translated, it gives CASSIRFLGSDRGNSPLHF.